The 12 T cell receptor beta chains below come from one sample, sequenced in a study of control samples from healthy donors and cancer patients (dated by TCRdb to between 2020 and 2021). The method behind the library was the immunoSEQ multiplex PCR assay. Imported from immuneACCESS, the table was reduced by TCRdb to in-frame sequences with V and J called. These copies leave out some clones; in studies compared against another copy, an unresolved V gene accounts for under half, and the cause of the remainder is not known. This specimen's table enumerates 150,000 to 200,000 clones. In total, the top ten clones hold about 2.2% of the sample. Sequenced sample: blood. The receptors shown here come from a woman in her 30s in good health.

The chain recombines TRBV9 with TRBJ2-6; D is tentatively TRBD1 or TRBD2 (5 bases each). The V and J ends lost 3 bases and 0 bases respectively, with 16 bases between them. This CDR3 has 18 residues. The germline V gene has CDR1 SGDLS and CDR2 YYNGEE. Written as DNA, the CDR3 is TGTGCCAGCAGCGCAGGGCTCCGGGGCCCCTCTGGGGCCAACGTCCTGACTTTC. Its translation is CASSAGLRGPSGANVLTF.

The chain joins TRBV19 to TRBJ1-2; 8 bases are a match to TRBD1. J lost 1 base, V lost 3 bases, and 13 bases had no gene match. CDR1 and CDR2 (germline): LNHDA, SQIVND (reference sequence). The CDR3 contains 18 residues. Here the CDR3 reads CASSIRSRGRDGNYGYTF. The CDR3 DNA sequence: TGTGCCAGTAGTATTCGGTCCAGGGGGCGCGACGGTAACTATGGCTACACCTTC.

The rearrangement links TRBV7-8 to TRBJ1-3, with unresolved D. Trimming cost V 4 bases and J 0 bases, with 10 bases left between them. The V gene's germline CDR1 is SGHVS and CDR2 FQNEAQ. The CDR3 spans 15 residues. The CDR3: CASSSDIGSGNTIYF. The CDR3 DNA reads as TGTGCCAGCAGCTCAGACATAGGCTCTGGAAACACCATATATTTT.

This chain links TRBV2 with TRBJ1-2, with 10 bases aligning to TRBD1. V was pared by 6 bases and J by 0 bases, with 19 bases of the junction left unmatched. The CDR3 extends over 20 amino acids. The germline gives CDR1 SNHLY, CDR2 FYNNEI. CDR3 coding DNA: TGTGCCAGCAGCGGCCTAGAAAAGACAGGGGGCCTCCGAGCTAACTATGGCTACACCTTC. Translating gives CASSGLEKTGGLRANYGYTF.

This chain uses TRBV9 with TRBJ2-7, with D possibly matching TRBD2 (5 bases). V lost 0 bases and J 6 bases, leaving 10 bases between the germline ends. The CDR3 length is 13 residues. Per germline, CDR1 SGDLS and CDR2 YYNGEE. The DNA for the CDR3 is TGTGCCAGCAGCGTAGGATTTGAGGGCGAGCAGTACTTC. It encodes CASSVGFEGEQYF.

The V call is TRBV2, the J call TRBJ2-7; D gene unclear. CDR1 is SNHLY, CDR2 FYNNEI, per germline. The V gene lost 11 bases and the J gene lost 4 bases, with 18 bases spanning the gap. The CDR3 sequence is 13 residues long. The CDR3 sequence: CAGQRSLTYEQYF. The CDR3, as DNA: TGTGCCGGGCAACGGAGTCTGACGTACGAGCAGTACTTC. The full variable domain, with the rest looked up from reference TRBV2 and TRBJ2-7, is EPEVTQTPSHQVTQMGQEVILRCVPISNHLYFYWYRQILGQKVEFLVSFYNNEISEKSEIFDDQFSVERPDGSNFTLKIRSTKLEDSAMYFCAGQRSLTYEQYFGPGTRLTVT.

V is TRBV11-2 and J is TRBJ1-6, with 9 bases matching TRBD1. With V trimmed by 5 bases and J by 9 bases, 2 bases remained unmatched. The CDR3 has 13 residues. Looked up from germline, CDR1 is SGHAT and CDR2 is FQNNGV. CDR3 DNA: TGTGCCAGCAGCCGGGACAGGGTTTCACCCCTCCACTTT. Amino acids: CASSRDRVSPLHF. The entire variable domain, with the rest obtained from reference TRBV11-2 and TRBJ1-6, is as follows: EAGVAQSPRYKIIEKRQSVAFWCNPISGHATLYWYQQILGQGPKLLIQFQNNGVVDDSQLPKDRFSAERLKGVDSTLKIQPAKLEDSAVYLCASSRDRVSPLHFGNGTRLTVT.

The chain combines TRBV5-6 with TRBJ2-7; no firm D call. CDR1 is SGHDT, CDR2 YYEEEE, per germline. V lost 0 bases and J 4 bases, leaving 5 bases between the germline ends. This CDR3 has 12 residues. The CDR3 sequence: CASSLDQYEQYF. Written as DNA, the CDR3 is TGTGCCAGCAGCTTGGATCAGTACGAGCAGTACTTC.

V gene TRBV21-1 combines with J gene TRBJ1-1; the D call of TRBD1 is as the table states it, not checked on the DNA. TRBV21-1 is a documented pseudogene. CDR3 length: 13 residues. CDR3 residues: CACTPMDRIEAFF. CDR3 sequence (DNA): TGTGCCTGCACCCCTATGGACAGAATTGAAGCTTTCTTT.

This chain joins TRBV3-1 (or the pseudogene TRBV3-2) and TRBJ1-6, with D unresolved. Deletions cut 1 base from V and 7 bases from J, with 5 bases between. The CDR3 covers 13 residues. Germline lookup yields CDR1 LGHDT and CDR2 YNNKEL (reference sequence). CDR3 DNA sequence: TGTGCCAGCAGCCAAGCCCAAAATTCACCCCTCCACTTT. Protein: CASSQAQNSPLHF.

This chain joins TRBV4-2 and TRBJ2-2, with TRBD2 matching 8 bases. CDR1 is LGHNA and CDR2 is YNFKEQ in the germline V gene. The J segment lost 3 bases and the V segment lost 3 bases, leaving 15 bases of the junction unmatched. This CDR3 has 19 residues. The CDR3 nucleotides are TGTGCCAGCAGCCAGCCATCTGGGGGGGGGCGGGGGGACACCGGGGAGCTGTTTTTT. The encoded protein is CASSQPSGGGRGDTGELFF.

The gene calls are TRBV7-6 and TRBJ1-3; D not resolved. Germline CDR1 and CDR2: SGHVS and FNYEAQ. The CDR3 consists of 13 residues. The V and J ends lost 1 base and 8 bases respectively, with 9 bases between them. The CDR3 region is CASSLGPADTIYF. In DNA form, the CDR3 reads TGTGCCAGCAGCTTAGGGCCTGCGGACACCATATATTTT.